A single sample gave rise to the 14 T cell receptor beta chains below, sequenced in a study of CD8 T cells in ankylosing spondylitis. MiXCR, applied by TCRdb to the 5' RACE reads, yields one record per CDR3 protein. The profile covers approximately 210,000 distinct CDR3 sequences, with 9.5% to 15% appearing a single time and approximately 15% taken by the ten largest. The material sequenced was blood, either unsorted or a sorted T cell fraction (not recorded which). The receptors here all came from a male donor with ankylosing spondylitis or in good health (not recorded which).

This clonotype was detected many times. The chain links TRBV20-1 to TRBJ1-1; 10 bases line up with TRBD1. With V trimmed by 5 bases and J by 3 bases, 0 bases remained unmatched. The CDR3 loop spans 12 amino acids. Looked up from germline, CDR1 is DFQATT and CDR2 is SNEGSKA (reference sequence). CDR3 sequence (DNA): TGCAGTGCTGGGACAGGGGACACTGAAGCTTTCTTT. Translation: CSAGTGDTEAFF.

DNA of the CDR3: TGTGCCAGCAGTGCGCGTCCAGGGGTTTATAGCAATCAGCCCCAGCATTTT. Amino acid sequence: CASSARPGVYSNQPQHF. V and J are TRBV27 and TRBJ1-5; tentatively, D is TRBD1 (6 bases). CDR3 length: 17 residues. Germline V lookup: CDR1 MNHEY, CDR2 SMNVEV (reference sequence). The germline V and J ends were trimmed by 5 bases and 0 bases, with 17 bases remaining between them.

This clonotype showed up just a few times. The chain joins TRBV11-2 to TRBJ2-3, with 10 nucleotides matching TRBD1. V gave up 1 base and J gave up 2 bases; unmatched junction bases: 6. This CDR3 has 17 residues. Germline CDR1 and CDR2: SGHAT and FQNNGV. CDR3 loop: CASSLAMGTGVTDTQYF. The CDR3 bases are TGTGCCAGCAGCTTAGCAATGGGGACAGGGGTCACAGATACGCAGTATTTT. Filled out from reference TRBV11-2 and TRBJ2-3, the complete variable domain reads EAGVAQSPRYKIIEKRQSVAFWCNPISGHATLYWYQQILGQGPKLLIQFQNNGVVDDSQLPKDRFSAERLKGVDSTLKIQPAKLEDSAVYLCASSLAMGTGVTDTQYFGPGTRLTVL.

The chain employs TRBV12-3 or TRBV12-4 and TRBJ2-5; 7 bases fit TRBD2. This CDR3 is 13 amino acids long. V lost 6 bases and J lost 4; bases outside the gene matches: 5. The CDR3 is CASSRTRRETQYF. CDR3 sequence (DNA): TGTGCCAGCAGCCGGACTAGAAGAGAGACCCAGTACTTC.

The chain's CDR3 is CASSLVGGSSDTQYF. CDR3 nucleotide sequence: TGTGCCAGCAGCTTAGTCGGGGGGTCCTCAGATACGCAGTATTTT. The genes are TRBV7-2 and TRBJ2-3, with 7 nucleotides matching TRBD2. The ends lost 1 base at V and 4 bases at J; junction bases unmatched: 5. The CDR3 runs to 15 residues. The germline V gene has CDR1 SGHTA and CDR2 FQGNSA.

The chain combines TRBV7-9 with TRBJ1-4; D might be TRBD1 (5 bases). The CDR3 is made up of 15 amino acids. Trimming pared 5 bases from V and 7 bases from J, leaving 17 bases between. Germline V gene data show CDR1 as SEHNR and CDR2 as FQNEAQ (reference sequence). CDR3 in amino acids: CASSDSGGKGEKLFF. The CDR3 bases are TGTGCCAGCAGCGACAGCGGGGGAAAAGGTGAAAAACTGTTTTTT.

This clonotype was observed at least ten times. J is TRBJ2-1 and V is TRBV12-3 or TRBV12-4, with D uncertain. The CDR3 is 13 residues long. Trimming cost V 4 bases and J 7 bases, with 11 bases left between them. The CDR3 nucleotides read TGTGCCAGCAGTTGGACCCCTACGAATGAGCAGTTCTTC. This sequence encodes CASSWTPTNEQFF.

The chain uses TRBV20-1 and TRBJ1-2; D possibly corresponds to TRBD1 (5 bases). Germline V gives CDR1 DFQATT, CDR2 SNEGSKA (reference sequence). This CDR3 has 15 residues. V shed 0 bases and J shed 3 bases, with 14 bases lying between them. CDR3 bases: TGCAGTGCTAGAGATATAGGGGCAGGCCACTATGGCTACACCTTC. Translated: CSARDIGAGHYGYTF.

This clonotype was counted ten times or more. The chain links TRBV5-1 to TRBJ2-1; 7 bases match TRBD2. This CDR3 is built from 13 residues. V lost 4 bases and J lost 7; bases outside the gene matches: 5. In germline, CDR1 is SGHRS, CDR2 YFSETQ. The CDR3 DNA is TGCGCCAGCAGCCCCGGAGCGGGAAATGAGCAGTTCTTC. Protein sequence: CASSPGAGNEQFF.

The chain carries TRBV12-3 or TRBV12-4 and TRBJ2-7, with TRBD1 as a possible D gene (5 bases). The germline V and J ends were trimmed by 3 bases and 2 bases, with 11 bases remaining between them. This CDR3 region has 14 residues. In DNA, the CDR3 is TGTGCCAGCAGTTTGGGGCAGATTACCTACGAGCAGTACTTC. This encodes CASSLGQITYEQYF.

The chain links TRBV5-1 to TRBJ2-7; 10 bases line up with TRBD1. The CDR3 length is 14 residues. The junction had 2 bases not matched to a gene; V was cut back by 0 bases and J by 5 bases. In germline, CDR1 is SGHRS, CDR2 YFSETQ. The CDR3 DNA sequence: TGCGCCAGCAGCTTGGGACAGGGGGCCAACGAGCAGTACTTC. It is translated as CASSLGQGANEQYF.

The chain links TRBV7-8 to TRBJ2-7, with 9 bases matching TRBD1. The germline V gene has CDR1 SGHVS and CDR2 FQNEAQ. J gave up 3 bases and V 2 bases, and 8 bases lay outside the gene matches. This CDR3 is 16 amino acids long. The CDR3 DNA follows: TGTGCCAGCAGCTTACCAGCAGGACAGGGGATCTACGAGCAGTACTTC. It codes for CASSLPAGQGIYEQYF.

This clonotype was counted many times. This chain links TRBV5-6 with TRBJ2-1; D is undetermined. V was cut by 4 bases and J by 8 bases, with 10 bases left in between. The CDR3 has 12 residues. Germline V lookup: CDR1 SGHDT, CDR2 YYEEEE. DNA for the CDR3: TGTGCCAGCAGCCTTTCCGCCGATGAGCAGTTCTTC. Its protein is CASSLSADEQFF.

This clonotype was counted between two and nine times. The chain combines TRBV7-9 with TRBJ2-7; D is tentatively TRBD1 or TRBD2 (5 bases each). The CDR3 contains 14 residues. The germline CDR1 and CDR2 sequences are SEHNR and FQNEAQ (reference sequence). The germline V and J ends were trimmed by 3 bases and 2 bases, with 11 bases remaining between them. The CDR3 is CASSFRDLTYEQYF. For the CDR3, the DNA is TGTGCCAGCAGCTTCCGGGACCTAACCTACGAGCAGTACTTC.